These 30 T cell receptor beta chains were all obtained from the same sample, sequenced in a study of cytomegalovirus exposure and HLA in healthy donors. It was with 60 Vbeta and 13 Jbeta primers that the PCR ran. The repertoire was sequenced with immunoSEQ multiplex PCR; TCRdb's copy has only in-frame clones and lacks some. The sample yields 200,000 to 250,000 clones, over 65% seen once. Sequencing was carried out using PBMCs. The receptor set was obtained from a young man in good health and CMV-seronegative.

This clone was seen more than once but under ten times. The gene calls are TRBV25-1 and TRBJ2-7; D is unclear. V was trimmed by 7 bases and J by 5 bases, leaving 21 bases between them. Germline CDR1 MGHDK, CDR2 SYGVNS. This CDR3 has 15 residues. CDR3 coding DNA: TGTGCCAGCACGGCCGGCCGGTGGAGCCACCACGAGCAGTACTTC. This encodes CASTAGRWSHHEQYF.

The J gene is TRBJ1-1, the V gene TRBV18, with D perhaps matching TRBD1 (5 bases). The CDR3 loop spans 15 amino acids. With 2 bases removed from V and 0 bases from J, the gap between germline ends came to 10 bases. From germline, CDR1 is KGHSH and CDR2 LQKENI. Here the CDR3 reads CASSPMTALNTEAFF. DNA for the CDR3: TGTGCCAGCTCACCAATGACAGCATTGAACACTGAAGCTTTCTTT. The entire variable domain, with the rest obtained from reference TRBV18 and TRBJ1-1, is as follows: NAGVMQNPRHLVRRRGQEARLRCSPMKGHSHVYWYRQLPEEGLKFMVYLQKENIIDESGMPKERFSAEFPKEGPSILRIQQVVRGDSAAYFCASSPMTALNTEAFFGQGTRLTVV.

The chain couples TRBV28 to TRBJ1-2; 9 nucleotides agree with TRBD1. Looked up from germline, CDR1 is MDHEN and CDR2 is SYDVKM. The CDR3 is made up of 14 amino acids. V lost 6 bases to trimming and J lost 5 bases; unmatched junction nucleotides: 7. CDR3 protein: CASRLWTGEYGYTF. The CDR3, as DNA: TGTGCCAGCAGGCTATGGACAGGGGAATATGGCTACACCTTC.

The chain joins TRBV7-2 to TRBJ2-1, with 7 nucleotides matching TRBD2. V was clipped by 8 bases and J by 1 base; unmatched bases: 5. The germline V gene has CDR1 SGHTA and CDR2 FQGNSA. The CDR3 consists of 14 residues. CDR3: CASAISGSYNEQFF. In DNA, the CDR3 is TGTGCCAGCGCGATTAGCGGGTCCTACAATGAGCAGTTCTTC.

Comments on this clone: This CDR3 is also generated by other DNA sequences in the sample. V usage is TRBV4-1 and J usage is TRBJ2-2, with a tentative D call TRBD1 (5 bases). The germline V gene encodes CDR1 MGHRA and CDR2 YSYEKL. This CDR3 contains 13 residues. Trimming removed 1 base at V and 5 bases at J, with 5 bases between. The CDR3 nucleotides read TGCGCCAGCAGCCAAGCAGGGACCGGGGAGCTGTTTTTT. Protein sequence: CASSQAGTGELFF.

V and J are TRBV11-2 and TRBJ2-1, with 8 bases aligning to TRBD2. CDR3 length: 17 amino acids. The V gene end was trimmed by 3 bases and the J gene end by 0 bases; junction bases not matched to a gene: 7. Germline values: CDR1 SGHAT, CDR2 FQNNGV. The CDR3 region has the DNA TGTGCCAGCAGCTTGAGGCGGGCGGGGGGCTCCTACAATGAGCAGTTCTTC. Translated, it gives CASSLRRAGGSYNEQFF.

This clone was detected a few times. The chain recombines TRBV21-1 with TRBJ2-3; TRBD2, as called in the table, went unchecked against the DNA. TRBV21-1 corresponds to a pseudogene. The CDR3 is 16 residues long. In nucleotides, the CDR3 is TGTGCCAGCAGCAAAGGAGCGGGCACTCACACAGATACGCAGTATTTT. Protein sequence: CASSKGAGTHTDTQYF.

The chain uses TRBV4-1 and TRBJ1-5; a weak D match, TRBD1 (5 bases). V shed 3 bases and J shed 4 bases, with 13 bases lying between them. The V gene's germline CDR1 is MGHRA and CDR2 YSYEKL. This CDR3 is built from 15 residues. CDR3 in amino acids: CASSQDDRFNQPQHF. The DNA for the CDR3 is TGCGCCAGCAGCCAGGATGACAGATTTAATCAGCCCCAGCATTTT.

This clone was observed once. The chain is built from TRBV4-1 and TRBJ1-2; the D gene is possibly TRBD1 (6 bases). CDR3 length: 16 residues. Germline values: CDR1 MGHRA, CDR2 YSYEKL. The V and J ends lost 1 base and 4 bases respectively, with 16 bases between them. Here the CDR3 reads CASSQGWLGTLYGYTF. CDR3 sequence (DNA): TGCGCCAGCAGCCAAGGGTGGTTGGGGACACTCTATGGCTACACCTTC.

V usage is TRBV5-6 and J usage is TRBJ1-2; 8 bases map to TRBD1. V dropped 4 bases and J dropped 6; count of bases not matched to a gene: 8. Per germline, CDR1 SGHDT and CDR2 YYEEEE. CDR3 size: 14 residues. As DNA, the CDR3 is TGTGCCAGCAGCCCTAGGACAGGGCCGCATGGCTACACCTTC. The encoded protein is CASSPRTGPHGYTF. Full variable domain (outside the CDR3, taken from reference TRBV5-6 and TRBJ1-2): DAGVTQSPTHLIKTRGQQVTLRCSPKSGHDTVSWYQQALGQGPQFIFQYYEEEERQRGNFPDRFSGHQFPNYSSELNVNALLLGDSALYLCASSPRTGPHGYTFGSGTRLTVV.

This clone was counted only a few times. The V gene is TRBV2, the J gene TRBJ2-7, with TRBD2 identical over 12 bases. V lost 3 bases, J lost 13 bases, and 7 bases stayed unmatched. In germline, CDR1 is SNHLY, CDR2 FYNNEI. This CDR3 spans 13 amino acids. The CDR3 is CASSDGLAGKLYF. CDR3 DNA: TGTGCCAGCAGTGACGGACTAGCGGGAAAGTTATACTTC.

The chain joins TRBV7-2 to TRBJ2-1, with D perhaps TRBD2 (6 bases). V was clipped by 5 bases and J by 3 bases, with 17 bases between them. The germline V gene has CDR1 SGHTA and CDR2 FQGNSA. The CDR3 is made up of 16 amino acids. CDR3 DNA sequence: TGTGCCAGCAGCGGTACAATGGGACTCGTCTACAATGAGCAGTTCTTC. Encoded protein: CASSGTMGLVYNEQFF.

The V gene is TRBV7-3, the J gene TRBJ2-5; 7 nucleotides match TRBD2. V trimming: 1 base; J trimming: 4 bases; junction bases outside the gene matches: 0. CDR1 is SGHTA and CDR2 is FQGTGA in the germline V gene. The CDR3 sequence is 13 residues long. CDR3 bases: TGTGCCAGCAGCTTAAGCGGGAGAGAGACCCAGTACTTC. This encodes CASSLSGRETQYF.

The V call is TRBV29-1, the J call TRBJ1-1; TRBD1 aligns across 9 bases. Germline loops: CDR1 SQVTM, CDR2 ANQGSEA. V was pared by 6 bases and J by 4 bases, with 6 bases of the junction left unmatched. The CDR3 extends over 13 amino acids. The CDR3 protein is CSVHKTGGTEAFF. The CDR3 nucleotides are TGCAGCGTCCACAAGACAGGGGGCACTGAAGCTTTCTTT.

The CDR3 DNA is TGTGCCAGCAGCCCCGATGGTTTGTCGTCGGTTTGGCAGTACTTC. Translation gives CASSPDGLSSVWQYF. The genes are TRBV7-2 and TRBJ2-7; D ambiguous. The CDR3 totals 15 residues. Germline V lookup: CDR1 SGHTA, CDR2 FQGNSA. The V gene lost 5 bases and the J gene lost 9 bases, with 23 bases spanning the gap.

This chain joins TRBV27 and TRBJ1-2; no reliable D call. This CDR3 has 13 amino acids. Germline V gene data show CDR1 as MNHEY and CDR2 as SMNVEV (reference sequence). Trimming took off 2 bases at V and 8 bases at J, with 12 bases between the two ends. Written as DNA, the CDR3 is TGTGCCAGCAGTTTAGGTCCAAAGCGGGGCTACACCTTC. It translates to CASSLGPKRGYTF.

The chain links TRBV7-3 to TRBJ2-1, with TRBD2 as a possible D gene (5 bases). CDR3 size: 14 residues. The germline gives CDR1 SGHTA, CDR2 FQGTGA. V was clipped by 0 bases and J by 6 bases, with 9 bases between them. The CDR3 nucleotides are TGTGCCAGCAGCTTAACGAGGGCGGGCAATGAGCAGTTCTTC. It specifies CASSLTRAGNEQFF.

This clone was observed a single time. This sequence joins TRBV23-1 and TRBJ2-5; a possible D gene is TRBD1 (6 bases). TRBV23-1 is an ORF; its function is uncertain. The CDR3 length is 17 residues. V was shortened by 2 bases and J by 2 bases, with 18 bases between the two germline ends. The CDR3 DNA reads TGCGCCAGCAGTCAAATCACATCCGGGGACATACAAGAGACCCAGTACTTC. This sequence encodes CASSQITSGDIQETQYF.

This chain connects TRBV6-5 to TRBJ1-5; D ambiguous. V dropped 8 bases and J dropped 4 bases, with 12 bases sitting between them. This CDR3 has 13 amino acids. Germline V gene lookup returns CDR1 MNHEY and CDR2 SVGAGI. The CDR3 sequence: CASQLSWNQPQHF. The CDR3 nucleotides are TGTGCCAGCCAACTAAGTTGGAATCAGCCCCAGCATTTT.

This chain joins TRBV29-1 and TRBJ2-7; TRBD1 might be the D (6 bases). The ends were cut back, 3 bases at V and 2 bases at J, with 8 bases in the middle. The CDR3 runs to 12 residues. From germline, CDR1 is SQVTM and CDR2 ANQGSEA. The CDR3 here is CSVDAGAYEQYF. Written as DNA, the CDR3 is TGCAGCGTTGATGCAGGGGCCTACGAGCAGTACTTC.

This clone was recorded only once. V gene TRBV29-1 combines with J gene TRBJ2-1, with 8 bases aligning to TRBD2. CDR3 length: 14 amino acids. Germline values: CDR1 SQVTM, CDR2 ANQGSEA. The trim removed 6 bases at V and 14 bases at J, leaving 18 bases unmatched. The CDR3 sequence is CSVDLSGAEREKFF. Here the CDR3 DNA reads TGCAGCGTGGACCTTAGCGGGGCCGAGAGGGAGAAGTTCTTC.

This clone was picked up a small number of times. This sequence joins TRBV7-9 and TRBJ2-1; perhaps TRBD1 as D (5 bases). The germline gives CDR1 SEHNR, CDR2 FQNEAQ (reference sequence). V shed 11 bases and J shed 0 bases, with 11 bases lying between them. This CDR3 spans 13 amino acids. In nucleotides, the CDR3 is TGTGCCGGGGCCCCCAGCTCCTACAATGAGCAGTTCTTC. Its protein is CAGAPSSYNEQFF.

The V and J genes are TRBV2 and TRBJ2-7, with 8 positions matching TRBD2. CDR3 length: 15 amino acids. The V gene's germline CDR1 is SNHLY and CDR2 FYNNEI. The junction had 10 bases not matched to a gene; V was cut back by 3 bases and J by 6 bases. DNA of the CDR3: TGTGCCAGCAGTGAGGGCGGGAGGTTTGAAGGCGAGCAGTACTTC. Its translation is CASSEGGRFEGEQYF.

J is TRBJ1-2 and V is TRBV30; the D is unclear. Trimming removed 1 base from V and 5 bases from J, with 8 bases in between. Germline CDR1 reads GTSNPN; CDR2 reads SVGIG (reference sequence). This CDR3 spans 12 amino acids. CDR3 DNA: TGTGCCTGGAGTGAGACATATTATGGCTACACCTTC. Translating it yields CAWSETYYGYTF.

This chain connects TRBV30 to TRBJ2-3, with a weak D call TRBD1 (7 bases). This CDR3 is 17 amino acids long. V was trimmed by 2 bases and J by 4 bases, leaving 22 bases between them. Germline CDR1 is GTSNPN and CDR2 is SVGIG (reference sequence). This chain's CDR3 is CAWSSLPGQPGADTQYF. CDR3 nucleotide sequence: TGTGCCTGGAGTAGTTTACCGGGACAGCCGGGGGCAGATACGCAGTATTTT. The full variable domain, its missing parts supplied by reference TRBV30 and TRBJ2-3, is SQTIHQWPATLVQPVGSPLSLECTVEGTSNPNLYWYRQAAGRGLQLLFYSVGIGQISSEVPQNLSASRPQDRQFILSSKKLLLSDSGFYLCAWSSLPGQPGADTQYFGPGTRLTVL.

The gene calls are TRBV10-3 and TRBJ2-5, with a weak D call TRBD2 (6 bases). This CDR3 is built from 15 residues. Trimming removed 4 bases from V and 4 bases from J, with 16 bases in between. The germline CDR1 and CDR2 sequences are ENHRY and SYGVKD. The CDR3 nucleotides are TGTGCCATCAGTGCCGGGACTCCCCGGGGAGAGACCCAGTACTTC. Residues: CAISAGTPRGETQYF.

This chain joins TRBV5-1 and TRBJ2-1; D not resolved. The V gene's germline CDR1 is SGHRS and CDR2 YFSETQ. Trimming removed 5 bases from V and 4 bases from J, with 13 bases in between. The CDR3 length is 14 residues. The CDR3 protein is CASRLTVPYNEQFF. CDR3 nucleotide sequence: TGCGCCAGCAGACTAACGGTACCTTACAATGAGCAGTTCTTC.

For this clone: Other nucleotide sequences in the sample specify the same CDR3. This chain joins TRBV2 and TRBJ2-5; no clear D. The germline V gene has CDR1 SNHLY and CDR2 FYNNEI. The CDR3 extends over 12 amino acids. The V gene lost 2 bases and the J gene lost 4 bases, with 5 bases spanning the gap. The chain's CDR3 is CASSELRETQYF. The CDR3 region has the DNA TGTGCCAGCAGTGAACTCAGAGAGACCCAGTACTTC.

J is TRBJ2-3 and V is TRBV27, with no clear D. V lost 5 bases and J 6 bases, leaving 15 bases between the germline ends. Germline V lookup: CDR1 MNHEY, CDR2 SMNVEV (reference sequence). The CDR3 runs 14 residues. CDR3 coding DNA: TGTGCCAGCAGTCCCCGGGTCAATGGCGATACGCAGTATTTT. It encodes CASSPRVNGDTQYF.

This clone appeared a few times. V is TRBV5-1 and J is TRBJ1-1; D not resolved. Trimming left V 0 bases short and J 0 bases short, with 3 bases between. From germline, CDR1 is SGHRS and CDR2 YFSETQ. CDR3 length: 13 residues. CDR3 coding DNA: TGCGCCAGCAGCTTGGGGCTGAACACTGAAGCTTTCTTT. This sequence encodes CASSLGLNTEAFF.